This T cell receptor beta chain stems from a study of T cell repertoires in cytomegalovirus infection. The CDR3 has 14 amino acids. Trimming took off 7 bases at V and 0 bases at J, with 11 bases between the two ends. Germline V gene lookup returns CDR1 MNHNS and CDR2 SASEGT. Using its own MiXCR run on the reads, TCRdb lists one record per CDR3 protein. The sample gives around 310,000 distinct CDR3 sequences, around 29% of which show up once; 20% is in the top ten. Comments on this clonotype: Its target is unknown.

Sequenced here: cultured PBMCs, sampled from culture after CMV antigen stimulation. The origin of this receptor is a human donor in good health (CMV status not recorded). Some clones in this sample may be carry-over from other donors' samples. V is TRBV6-1 and J is TRBJ2-3, with unresolved D. CDR3 coding DNA: TGTGCCAGCACGATGACATTTAGCACAGATACGCAGTATTTT. Its protein is CASTMTFSTDTQYF.